The following is a T cell receptor beta chain sequence with its context. These data originate in a study of blood T cells in healthy people across ages. Primers used in a second PCR of roughly 7 to 12 cycles were a sample-barcoded 5' primer and a J-beta primer mix. In TCRdb, the 5' RACE reads were re-called with MiXCR into one record per CDR3 protein. The profile shows roughly 1,500,000 distinct CDR3 sequences, around 39% of them singletons. CDR3 length: 13 amino acids. The ends lost 3 bases at V and 11 bases at J; junction bases unmatched: 12. CDR1 and CDR2 (germline): SQVTM, ANQGSEA. The specimen sequenced was blood. The receptor's source is a woman under 30 in good health. This sequence joins TRBV29-1 and TRBJ2-5; 7 bases are a match to TRBD1. Here the CDR3 DNA reads TGCAGCGTTGATGACAGGGTTTCCAATGAGCAGTACTTC. It translates to CSVDDRVSNEQYF.